This T cell receptor (beta chain) was captured by sequencing in a study of OX40 agonist ivuxolimab in advanced cancers. Whole-study findings and limits: In a subset of nonresponders, normalized T-cell clonal expansion was also low.

CDR3 length equals 14 residues. Trimming left V 2 bases short and J 0 bases short, with 7 bases between. CDR1 and CDR2 from the germline V gene are SEHNR and FQNEAQ (reference sequence). Assay used: immunoSEQ multiplex PCR; TCRdb lists only in-frame clones, some missing. Among 84,000 or so clones, about nine tenths were seen once, and the ten largest hold less than 0.55%. Points on this clone: The antigen remains undetermined.

Source: CD4+ or CD8+ T cells sorted from blood, taken in a trial of the OX40 agonist ivuxolimab. V and J are TRBV7-9 and TRBJ1-1; D gene unclear. The source of this sequence is an adult with an advanced solid tumor such as melanoma, head and neck, liver or kidney cancer. The CDR3 region is CASSLQAVNTEAFF. In nucleotides, the CDR3 is TGTGCCAGCAGCTTACAGGCGGTGAACACTGAAGCTTTCTTT.